This TCR beta chain comes out of a study of blood T cell repertoires in COVID-19. Study at large: Nucleic acid was either cDNA or gDNA, and it came from T cells, B-cell-depleted T cells, or PBMCs.

Original analysis: Amplification with reference gene primers provided the estimates of nucleated cell counts. This table comes from immunoSEQ multiplex PCR, and its TCRdb copy is limited to in-frame clones, with some not included. V and J calls and clone size follow that table, whereas D and trimming were derived from the DNA. The data show about 340,000 clones, about 86% seen once. Germline CDR1 SGHAT, CDR2 FQNNGV. Trimming took off 8 bases at V and 4 bases at J, with 11 bases between the two ends. The CDR3 is made up of 12 amino acids. This TCR came from a man between 25 and 39 years old with active or convalescent COVID-19. The material sequenced was peripheral blood. The V call is TRBV11-2, the J call TRBJ1-2; tentatively, D is TRBD1 (5 bases). The CDR3 sequence is CASGGRGYGYTF. CDR3 coding DNA: TGTGCCAGCGGGGGGAGAGGCTATGGCTACACCTTC.